The 2 T cell receptor beta chains listed next were all sequenced from one sample in a study of vaccination effects on CD4 cells after COVID-19. Pools of viral peptides were used by the ViraFEST assay to expand antigen-specific CD4+ T cells ahead of sequencing. A roughly ten-day culture period preceded the isolation of CD4+ T cells. No cognate antigen is known for these TCRs. Method: immunoSEQ multiplex PCR; TCRdb's copy keeps in-frame clones and lacks some. The table has more than 50,000 clones, more than 80% seen once; the top ten hold roughly 2.7%. Sequencing was performed on CD4+ T cells from PBMCs cultured with HCoV-229E spike peptides, taken before COVID-19 vaccination. These receptors were collected from a human donor who received a COVID-19 vaccine.

The genes are TRBV6-1 and TRBJ2-7, with TRBD1 matching 9 bases. Per germline, CDR1 MNHNS and CDR2 SASEGT. The trim removed 3 bases at V and 5 bases at J, leaving 8 bases unmatched. This CDR3 region has 15 residues. The CDR3 spells CASSDPGQGHNEQYV. DNA for the CDR3: TGTGCCAGCAGTGACCCGGGACAGGGACACAACGAGCAGTACGTC.

In nucleotides, the CDR3 is TGTGCCAGCAGGACTGGGCCGAGCGGGGATCGCACAGATACGCAGTATTTT. Residues: CASRTGPSGDRTDTQYF. This chain joins TRBV7-9 and TRBJ2-3, with 7 bases that match TRBD2. CDR3 length: 17 residues. The trim removed 6 bases at V and 1 base at J, leaving 13 bases unmatched. Germline loops: CDR1 SEHNR, CDR2 FQNEAQ (reference sequence).